These 14 T cell receptor beta chains were sequenced from one sample in a study of blood T cell repertoires in COVID-19. Repertoires were generated with immunoSEQ multiplex PCR, while TCRdb's copy carries only in-frame clones and drops some. Of about 260,000 clones in the sample, about 88% were seen once. What was sequenced was peripheral blood. These receptors all stem from a man aged 18 to 30 with active or convalescent COVID-19.

The chain combines TRBV19 with TRBJ1-1; D gene unclear. The CDR3 is 18 residues long. The V gene's germline CDR1 is LNHDA and CDR2 SQIVND (reference sequence). Trimming cost V 0 bases and J 2 bases, with 19 bases left between them. The CDR3 protein is CASSIDLSLGGINTEAFF. DNA of the CDR3: TGTGCCAGTAGTATAGATCTTAGTCTGGGAGGAATTAACACTGAAGCTTTCTTT.

Of note for this clone: The junction shows a germline mismatch at one end, possibly a read error. This chain joins TRBV19 and TRBJ2-2, with 7 bases aligning to TRBD1. This CDR3 comprises 17 residues. Germline loops: CDR1 LNHDA, CDR2 SQIVND (reference sequence). CDR3 amino acids: CASSTIGPQGNAGELFF. CDR3 sequence (DNA): TGTGCCAGTAGTACGATAGGCCCACAGGGGAACGCCGGGGAGCTGTTTTTT.

The chain joins TRBV30 to TRBJ2-5, with D maybe TRBD1 (5 bases). The length of the CDR3 is 13 residues. Trimming stripped 1 base from V and 2 bases from J, with 8 bases between. The V gene's germline CDR1 is GTSNPN and CDR2 SVGIG (reference sequence). The CDR3 region has the DNA TGTGCCTGGAGTGAAGGGGCGCAAGAGACCCAGTACTTC. It specifies CAWSEGAQETQYF.

The chain couples TRBV29-1 to TRBJ2-2; tentatively, D is TRBD2 (5 bases). Germline-derived CDR1 and CDR2 are SQVTM and ANQGSEA. Deletions cut 6 bases from V and 5 bases from J, with 13 bases between. The CDR3 is 13 residues long. The CDR3 here is CSVDTGETGELFF. In DNA, the CDR3 is TGCAGCGTAGATACCGGGGAGACCGGGGAGCTGTTTTTT.

The rearrangement links TRBV28 to TRBJ1-6; 10 bases align to TRBD1. Germline loops: CDR1 MDHEN, CDR2 SYDVKM. This CDR3 spans 15 amino acids. V lost 0 bases and J lost 9; bases outside the gene matches: 2. CDR3 DNA sequence: TGTGCCAGCAGTTTATGGGGACAGGGGATTTCACCCCTCCACTTT. Its translation is CASSLWGQGISPLHF.

The chain carries TRBV7-9 and TRBJ1-1; D ambiguous. This CDR3 spans 13 amino acids. Germline loops: CDR1 SEHNR, CDR2 FQNEAQ (reference sequence). V gave up 0 bases and J gave up 7 bases, with 9 bases separating them. The CDR3 DNA reads as TGTGCCAGCAGCTTAGCCTCGGACTTTGAAGCTTTCTTT. Protein: CASSLASDFEAFF.

The chain joins TRBV28 to TRBJ2-1, with a weak D call TRBD2 (6 bases). Trimming cost V 6 bases and J 8 bases, with 17 bases left between them. This CDR3 spans 14 amino acids. Germline loops: CDR1 MDHEN, CDR2 SYDVKM. In DNA, the CDR3 is TGTGCCAGCAGCCCGTTTAGGAGGGCCGATGAGCAGTTCTTC. Its protein is CASSPFRRADEQFF.

The rearrangement joins TRBV10-3 to TRBJ1-2; D is possibly TRBD1 (5 bases). The CDR3 loop spans 15 amino acids. CDR1 is ENHRY, CDR2 SYGVKD, per germline. With 0 bases removed from V and 4 bases from J, the gap between germline ends came to 12 bases. CDR3 loop: CAISESRTTVYGYTF. DNA of the CDR3: TGTGCCATCAGTGAGTCGAGAACGACAGTCTATGGCTACACCTTC.

This clone showed up just a few times. The chain carries TRBV14 and TRBJ1-2, with 10 bases that match TRBD1. Germline lookup yields CDR1 SGHDN and CDR2 FVKESK. The junction had 11 bases not matched to a gene; V was cut back by 3 bases and J by 4 bases. This CDR3 has 17 amino acids. The CDR3 bases are TGTGCCAGCAGCCAGAGGACAGGGGGTGCGGTTGGCTATGGCTACACCTTC. Its protein is CASSQRTGGAVGYGYTF. The full variable domain, with the rest looked up from reference TRBV14 and TRBJ1-2, is EAGVTQFPSHSVIEKGQTVTLRCDPISGHDNLYWYRRVMGKEIKFLLHFVKESKQDESGMPNNRFLAERTGGTYSTLKVQPAELEDSGVYFCASSQRTGGAVGYGYTFGSGTRLTVV.

The chain uses TRBV6-5 and TRBJ2-5; a weak D match, TRBD2 (5 bases). Germline-derived CDR1 and CDR2 are MNHEY and SVGAGI. The CDR3 consists of 10 residues. The germline V and J ends were trimmed by 8 bases and 7 bases, with 8 bases remaining between them. The CDR3 reads CASGEGTQYF. The CDR3 nucleotides read TGTGCCAGCGGAGAGGGGACCCAGTACTTC.

The chain couples TRBV11-3 to TRBJ2-5, with D possibly being TRBD1 (5 bases). This CDR3 contains 16 residues. CDR1 is SGHNT, CDR2 YENEEA, per germline. V lost 5 bases and J 2 bases, leaving 18 bases between the germline ends. CDR3 sequence: CASSPHPADSQETQYF. The CDR3 DNA sequence: TGTGCCAGCAGCCCCCACCCCGCTGACAGTCAAGAGACCCAGTACTTC.

The count of this clone is one. The chain employs TRBV7-9 and TRBJ2-5, with D possibly matching TRBD2 (5 bases). The V gene lost 4 bases and the J gene lost 5 bases, with 14 bases spanning the gap. This CDR3 has 14 residues. Germline values: CDR1 SEHNR, CDR2 FQNEAQ (reference sequence). The CDR3 DNA follows: TGTGCCAGCAGCTCACTAGTCTCTCGGGAGACCCAGTACTTC. Its translation is CASSSLVSRETQYF.

The gene calls are TRBV19 and TRBJ1-2; tentatively, D is TRBD1 (6 bases). The ends were cut back, 3 bases at V and 8 bases at J, with 19 bases in the middle. The CDR3 is 15 residues long. CDR1 LNHDA and CDR2 SQIVND come from the germline V gene (reference sequence). In DNA, the CDR3 is TGTGCCAGTAGTATGGGGACCCAGAGGGGGAGCGGCTACACCTTC. This codes for CASSMGTQRGSGYTF. Filled out from reference TRBV19 and TRBJ1-2, the complete variable domain reads DGGITQSPKYLFRKEGQNVTLSCEQNLNHDAMYWYRQDPGQGLRLIYYSQIVNDFQKGDIAEGYSVSREKKESFPLTVTSAQKNPTAFYLCASSMGTQRGSGYTFGSGTRLTVV.

J is TRBJ1-2 and V is TRBV5-6; TRBD1 is a possible D gene (5 bases). The germline V and J ends were trimmed by 0 bases and 5 bases, with 14 bases remaining between them. The length of the CDR3 is 15 residues. In germline, CDR1 is SGHDT, CDR2 YYEEEE. The CDR3 here is CASSLGRTGTYGYTF. In DNA form, the CDR3 reads TGTGCCAGCAGCTTGGGTAGGACCGGGACTTATGGCTACACCTTC.